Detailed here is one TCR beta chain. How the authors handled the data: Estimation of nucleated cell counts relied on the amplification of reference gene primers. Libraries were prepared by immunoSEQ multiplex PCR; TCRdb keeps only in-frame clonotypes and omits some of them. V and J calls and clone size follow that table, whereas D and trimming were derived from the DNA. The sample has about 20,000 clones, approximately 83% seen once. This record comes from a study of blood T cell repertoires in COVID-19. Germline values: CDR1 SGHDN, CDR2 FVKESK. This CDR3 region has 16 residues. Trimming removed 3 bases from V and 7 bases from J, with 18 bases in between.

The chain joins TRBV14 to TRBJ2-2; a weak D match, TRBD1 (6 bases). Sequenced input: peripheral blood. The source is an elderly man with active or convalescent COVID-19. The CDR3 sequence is CASSQPAGTRHGELFF. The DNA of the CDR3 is TGTGCCAGCAGCCAGCCCGCAGGGACACGGCACGGGGAGCTGTTTTTT. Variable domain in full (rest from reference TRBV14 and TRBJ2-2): EAGVTQFPSHSVIEKGQTVTLRCDPISGHDNLYWYRRVMGKEIKFLLHFVKESKQDESGMPNNRFLAERTGGTYSTLKVQPAELEDSGVYFCASSQPAGTRHGELFFGEGSRLTVL.